One sample yielded the 15 T cell receptor beta chains listed below, sequenced in a study of T-cell memory formation after mild COVID-19. TCRdb reanalysed the 5' RACE reads using MiXCR and keeps one entry per CDR3 protein. Among fewer than 200,000 distinct CDR3 sequences, 13% were seen once, and the ten largest hold approximately 3.3%. The specimen sequenced was PBMCs or a T cell subset sorted from them (not recorded which). These receptor sequences come from a man younger than 35 who had mild COVID-19 (a few samples of this study predate the infection). Cell type and time point are not known.

This clonotype was found a few times. The chain combines TRBV7-2 with TRBJ1-2, with D possibly TRBD1 on 5 matching bases. Per germline, CDR1 SGHTA and CDR2 FQGNSA. The CDR3 is made up of 13 amino acids. V dropped 4 bases and J dropped 5 bases, with 11 bases sitting between them. CDR3 in amino acids: CASSWGLKYGYTF. As DNA, the CDR3 is TGTGCCAGCAGCTGGGGCCTTAAGTATGGCTACACCTTC.

This clonotype was observed a handful of times. The chain employs TRBV20-1 and TRBJ2-3; 8 nucleotides agree with TRBD1. The junction had 8 bases not matched to a gene; V was cut back by 3 bases and J by 6 bases. CDR1 is DFQATT and CDR2 is SNEGSKA in the germline V gene (reference sequence). The CDR3 contains 14 residues. CDR3 DNA: TGCAGTGCTAGGGACGACAGGGGAGCTGATACGCAGTATTTT. Amino acid sequence: CSARDDRGADTQYF.

This clonotype was counted only a few times. This sequence joins TRBV29-1 and TRBJ1-1; D is unclear. Germline assignment: CDR1 SQVTM and CDR2 ANQGSEA. The length of the CDR3 is 14 residues. Trimming took 0 bases from V and 2 from J, leaving 10 bases between them. This CDR3 reads CSVEDRPGNTEAFF. DNA of the CDR3: TGCAGCGTTGAAGATCGGCCTGGTAACACTGAAGCTTTCTTT.

CDR3 amino acids: CASSNPKRDREPGELFF. The CDR3 bases are TGTGCCAGCAGCAATCCGAAGAGGGACAGGGAGCCCGGGGAGCTGTTTTTT. The chain has TRBV21-1 and TRBJ2-2; the table's D call TRBD1 went unverified against the DNA. TRBV21-1 is designated a pseudogene. This CDR3 is 17 amino acids long.

The chain carries TRBV4-3 and TRBJ2-5; no clear D gene. This CDR3 has 15 amino acids. V lost 0 bases to trimming and J lost 2 bases, with 10 bases between them. Per germline, CDR1 LGHNA and CDR2 YSLEER. CDR3 coding DNA: TGCGCCAGCAGCCAAGATTCTAGGAGTCAAGAGACCCAGTACTTC. It translates to CASSQDSRSQETQYF.

This clonotype turned up a few times. The chain joins TRBV6-6 to TRBJ2-7; TRBD2 matches at 8 bases. Losses at the gene ends were 6 bases for V and 2 bases for J; bases not matched to a gene: 6. Germline assignment: CDR1 MNHNY and CDR2 SVGAGI (reference sequence). CDR3 length equals 14 residues. CDR3 residues: CASRRSGGTYEQYV. CDR3 sequence (DNA): TGTGCCAGCAGACGAAGCGGGGGTACCTACGAGCAGTACGTC.

The CDR3 DNA is TGCAGTGCTCCAATCGTTGGGGGAGAGACCCAGTACTTC. The encoded protein is CSAPIVGGETQYF. The chain links TRBV20-1 to TRBJ2-5; tentatively, D is TRBD1 or TRBD2 (5 bases each). V was pared by 5 bases and J by 4 bases, with 14 bases between. The CDR3 extends over 13 amino acids. The germline gives CDR1 DFQATT, CDR2 SNEGSKA (reference sequence).

The chain joins TRBV24-1 to TRBJ2-3, with 9 bases aligning to TRBD1. From germline, CDR1 is KGHDR and CDR2 SFDVKD. With 5 bases clipped from V and 3 bases from J, the junction kept 5 bases outside the gene matches. The CDR3 length is 15 residues. CDR3 DNA: TGTGCCACCAGTGCCCTAGGACAGGGGACAGATACGCAGTATTTT. It specifies CATSALGQGTDTQYF.

The rearrangement joins TRBV6-2 or TRBV6-3 to TRBJ1-4; no clear D. This CDR3 comprises 15 residues. The V end was cut by 4 bases, the J end by 3 bases, with 12 bases between. In germline, CDR1 is MNHEY, CDR2 SVGEGT. CDR3 in DNA: TGTGCCAGCAGTTCGACCATGGGCGCTAATGAAAAACTGTTTTTT. It yields the protein CASSSTMGANEKLFF.

The J gene is TRBJ2-5, the V gene TRBV5-1; TRBD1 matches 7 bases. The CDR3 contains 15 residues. CDR1 SGHRS and CDR2 YFSETQ come from the germline V gene. V gave up 3 bases and J gave up 4 bases; unmatched junction bases: 9. The CDR3 DNA is TGCGCCAGCAGCTCCGGACAGGTTGGCTCAGAGACCCAGTACTTC. Residues: CASSSGQVGSETQYF.

This clonotype was counted between two and nine times. This sequence joins TRBV5-6 and TRBJ1-6; tentative D call: TRBD1 (5 bases). The length of the CDR3 is 14 residues. Per the germline V gene, CDR1 is SGHDT and CDR2 is YYEEEE. Trimming removed 2 bases from V and 9 bases from J, with 12 bases in between. As DNA, the CDR3 is TGTGCCAGCAGCTTTGATCTCGGGGGTTCACCCCTCCACTTT. This gives the protein CASSFDLGGSPLHF.

This clonotype was counted a few times. V and J are TRBV24-1 and TRBJ1-2; TRBD1 is a possible D gene (6 bases). V lost 7 bases and J 5 bases, leaving 16 bases between the germline ends. CDR3 length: 14 amino acids. Germline V gives CDR1 KGHDR, CDR2 SFDVKD. CDR3 sequence (DNA): TGTGCCACCAGCGAATCGAGCAGGGGATATGGCTACACCTTC. Protein product: CATSESSRGYGYTF.

This clonotype was observed a few times. This chain links TRBV9 with TRBJ2-3; D unresolved. The V end was cut by 7 bases, the J end by 2 bases, with 8 bases between. The CDR3 extends over 12 amino acids. From germline, CDR1 is SGDLS and CDR2 YYNGEE. For the CDR3, the DNA is TGTGCCAGCGGCCGATACACAGATACGCAGTATTTT. Translated, it gives CASGRYTDTQYF.

The chain carries TRBV7-9 and TRBJ1-6, with 7 positions matching TRBD1. The CDR3 contains 15 residues. From germline, CDR1 is SEHNR and CDR2 FQNEAQ (reference sequence). J was trimmed by 7 bases and V by 8 bases; bases with no gene match: 11. The CDR3 sequence: CASGRGTARNSPLHF. In DNA, the CDR3 is TGTGCCAGCGGACGAGGGACAGCCAGAAATTCACCCCTCCACTTT.

CDR3 region: CASSVRQGSGEQFF. For the CDR3, the DNA is TGTGCCAGCAGCGTGAGACAGGGTTCGGGTGAGCAGTTCTTC. V is TRBV9 and J is TRBJ2-1; 7 nucleotides match TRBD1. V was clipped by 2 bases and J by 9 bases; unmatched bases: 8. There are 14 residues in the CDR3. Germline V CDR1 and CDR2: SGDLS, YYNGEE.